A selection of T cell receptor beta chains follows, all from one sample in a study of tumor and adjacent non-tumor tissue in lung cancer. Each CDR3 protein is one row after TCRdb ran MiXCR on the multiplex PCR reads. The data show more than 90,000 distinct CDR3 sequences, about 67% seen once. The sample comprised lung tumor tissue. The receptor set was obtained from a man aged 55-75 years with non-small cell lung cancer. CDR3s include the opening cysteine and the closing phenylalanine or tryptophan. Fields, in order: J gene, D gene, clone size, V gene, CDR3 DNA, CDR3 protein. A D gene is named only where the DNA matches it firmly. For some rows the clone size is stated as once, few or many, or as a class when expanded; others skip it.

TRBJ2-3	TRBD2	many	TRBV7-8	TGTGCCAGCAGCTTACGTGGACTAGCGGGGGTCTGGTATTTT	CASSLRGLAGVWYF
TRBJ2-7	TRBD2	once	TRBV20-1	TGCAGTGCCAAGAGGGGACTAGCTTACGAGCTGTACTTT	CSAKRGLAYELYF
TRBJ2-5	-	-	TRBV29-1	TGCAGTGTCTCCCCGGGGGAGACCCGGTACTTC	CSVSPGETRYF
TRBJ1-4	-	few	TRBV7-8	TGTGCCGGCAGCCTGGGGGGCAGGGCAGATGAAAAACTGTTTTTT	CAGSLGGRADEKLFF
TRBJ1-2	-	-	TRBV6-6	TGTGCCAGCAATTATCCAAGACAGACAATCTATGGCTACACCTTC	CASNYPRQTIYGYTF
TRBJ2-7	TRBD2	-	TRBV11-3	TGTACCGGCAGCCGGGGGGGGACTACGCGCTTCCCCGAGAAGTACTTC	CTGSRGGTTRFPEKYF
TRBJ2-3	-	once	TRBV4-3	TGCGCCAGCAGCCCCCGGGTAGGGGATACAGACACGCAGTATTTT	CASSPRVGDTDTQYF
TRBJ1-1	TRBD1	many	TRBV6-6	TGTGCCAGCAGAAGACAGGGGGTGACTGAAGCTTTCTTT	CASRRQGVTEAFF
TRBJ1-1	-	-	TRBV11-1	TGTGCCAGCAGCACCTCTGGGGGTCCCTCTGAAGCTTTCTTT	CASSTSGGPSEAFF
TRBJ1-2	TRBD1	-	TRBV11-2	TGTGCCAGCAGCCCGGGACAGGGGGATATAGGGGGCCACATCTTC	CASSPGQGDIGGHIF
TRBJ1-1	TRBD1	-	TRBV11-2	TGTATCAGCAACACCCCGACAGGGGTGAACACTGAAGCTTTCTTT	CISNTPTGVNTEAFF
TRBJ2-3	TRBD1	-	TRBV29-1	TGCAGCGTTGGGTCCGGGACAGCCACTAGCACAGATACGCAGTATTTT	CSVGSGTATSTDTQYF
TRBJ1-4	TRBD1	-	TRBV6-5	TGTGCCAGCAGTTACGCGGGACAGGGTAGTGAAAAACTGTTTTTT	CASSYAGQGSEKLFF
TRBJ2-2	TRBD1	-	TRBV29-1	TGCATTGCTCTACGACGAGGCCGGGACAGTCCTTTGGAGCTGTTTTTT	CIALRRGRDSPLELFF
TRBJ1-1	-	many	TRBV5-1	TGCGCCAGCAGCTTGGAAATGAACACTGAAGCTTTCTTT	CASSLEMNTEAFF
TRBJ1-1	-	-	TRBV29-1	TGCAGCGTACTACAGGGTCTGGCTGAAGCTTGCTTT	CSVLQGLAEACF
TRBJ2-6	-	-	TRBV5-1	TGCGCCAGCAGCGTAGACCCAAGCTCTGGGACCAACGTCCTGACTTTC	CASSVDPSSGTNVLTF
TRBJ1-5	-	once	TRBV6-5	TGTGACAGCAGCCCTGGGGGGAGCAATCAGCCCCAGCATTTT	CDSSPGGSNQPQHF
TRBJ2-5	TRBD2	few	TRBV19	TGTGCCAGTAGTAGACGGACTAGCGGGGGCCAAGAGACCCAGTACTTC	CASSRRTSGGQETQYF
TRBJ1-2	-	few	TRBV11-3	TGTGCCAGCAGCTTGGGAATTAACTATGGCTACACCTTC	CASSLGINYGYTF
TRBJ1-6	TRBD1	-	TRBV11-1	TGTGTCAGCAGCTCCTCCCGGACAGGGGGCGATTATCCACCCCTCCACTTT	CVSSSSRTGGDYPPLHF
TRBJ2-3	TRBD2	-	TRBV12-3/TRBV12-4	TGTGCCAGCAGTTCCCCACTCGGCGGGGGGCTGTTAGCAACAGATACGCAGTATTTT	CASSSPLGGGLLATDTQYF
TRBJ1-2	-	many	TRBV11-2	TGTGCCAGCAGCTTGAGGTCAGGGAATGGCTACACCTTC	CASSLRSGNGYTF
TRBJ1-2	-	-	TRBV11-3	TGTGGTAGCAGCTTAGCCAGGTCGGATGGCTACACCTTC	CGSSLARSDGYTF
TRBJ2-3	-	-	TRBV7-9	TGTGCCAGCGGGTCCAGGGATGATACGCAGTATTTT	CASGSRDDTQYF
TRBJ2-2	TRBD1	-	TRBV12-3/TRBV12-4	TGTGCCAGCGGTTTACCGAGAGGGACAGGACTTGCCGGGGAGCTGTTTTTT	CASGLPRGTGLAGELFF
TRBJ2-5	TRBD1	many	TRBV29-1	TGCAGCGTGCTAGGACAGGGTAAAGAGACCCAGTACTTC	CSVLGQGKETQYF
TRBJ2-7	TRBD2	many	TRBV12-3/TRBV12-4	TGTGCCAGCAGCCACTCGGGGGGATACGAGCAGTACTTC	CASSHSGGYEQYF
TRBJ2-3	TRBD2	-	TRBV6-5	TGTTCCAGCAGGGATCTGGGCGAGACTAGCGGGAAGAGGACAGATACGCAGTATTTT	CSSRDLGETSGKRTDTQYF
TRBJ1-4	TRBD1	few	TRBV6-1	TGTGCCGGCAGGGTCAGGGGGCTTGATGAAAAACTGTTTTTT	CAGRVRGLDEKLFF